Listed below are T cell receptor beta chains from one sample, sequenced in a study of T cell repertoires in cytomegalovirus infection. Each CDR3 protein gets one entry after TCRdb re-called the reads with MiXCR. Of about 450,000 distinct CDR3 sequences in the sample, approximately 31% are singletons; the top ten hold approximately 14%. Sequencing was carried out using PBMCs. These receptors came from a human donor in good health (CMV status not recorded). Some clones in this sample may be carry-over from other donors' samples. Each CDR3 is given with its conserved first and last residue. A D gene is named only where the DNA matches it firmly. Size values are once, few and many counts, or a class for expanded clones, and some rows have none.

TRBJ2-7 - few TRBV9 TGTGCCAGCAGCGTACCCGGGATAGATGAGCAGTACTTC CASSVPGIDEQYF
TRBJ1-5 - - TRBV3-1 TGTGCCAGCAGCCAGAGAGGGGGGTCGCCCCAGCATTTT CASSQRGGSPQHF
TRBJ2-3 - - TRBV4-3 TGCGCCAGCAGCCAACAGGACACAGATACGCAGTATTTT CASSQQDTDTQYF
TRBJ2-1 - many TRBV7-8 TGTGCCAGCAGCTTAGAGGTCAGACGCTACAATGAGCAGTTCTTC CASSLEVRRYNEQFF
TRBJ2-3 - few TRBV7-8 TGTGCCAGCAGCTTCCATGGGGCCCGCACAGATACGCAGTATTTT CASSFHGARTDTQYF
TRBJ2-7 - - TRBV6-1 TGTGCCAGCAGTGAAACCCGGGACACTCCCTACGAGCAGTACTTC CASSETRDTPYEQYF
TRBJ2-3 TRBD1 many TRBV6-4 TGTGCCAGCAGTAATGGACAGGGGGCAGATACGCAGTATTTT CASSNGQGADTQYF
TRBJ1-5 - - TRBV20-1 TGCAGTGCTAGAGATCAGGGGAGGGGAAGCAATCAGCCCCAGCATTTT CSARDQGRGSNQPQHF
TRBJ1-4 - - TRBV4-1 TGCGCCAGCAGCGCCCAGATGGGGGAGGCTAATGAAAAACTGTTTTTT CASSAQMGEANEKLFF
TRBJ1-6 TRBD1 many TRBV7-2 TGTGCCAGCAGCTTGCAGGGGGGGATGGATCCCCTCCACTTT CASSLQGGMDPLHF
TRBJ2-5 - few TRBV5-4 TGTGCCAGCAGCCGGGCCCCACAGAGACAAGAGACCCAGTACTTC CASSRAPQRQETQYF
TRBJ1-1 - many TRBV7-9 TGTGCCAGCACCATGTCGTACACTGAAGCTTTCTTT CASTMSYTEAFF
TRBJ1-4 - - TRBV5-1 TGCGCCAGCAGCTTGGCGGGAGATGAAAAACTGTTTTTT CASSLAGDEKLFF
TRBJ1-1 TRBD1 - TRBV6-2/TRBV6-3 TGTGCCAGCAGCCGCCCGCAGGGGGCCCCTGAAGCTTTCTTT CASSRPQGAPEAFF
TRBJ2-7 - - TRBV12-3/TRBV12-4 TGTGCCAGCAGCAACGGAGGATACGAGCAGTACTTC CASSNGGYEQYF
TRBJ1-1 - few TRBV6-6 TGTGCCGACCGGGACAAAAGGGCCTGGGACACTGAAGCTTTCTTT CADRDKRAWDTEAFF
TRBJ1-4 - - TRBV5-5 TGTGCCAGCAGCTTGTCACCGGGAGGACGGAATGAAAAACTGTTTTTT CASSLSPGGRNEKLFF
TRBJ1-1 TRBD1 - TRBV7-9 TGTGCCAGCAGCTTAGGTGGCAGGGGGCTAAGGAGTAGCACTGAAGCTTTCTTT CASSLGGRGLRSSTEAFF
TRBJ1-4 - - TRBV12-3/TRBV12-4 TGTGCCAGCAGTCCCACCGGGGCGCGGGGTGAAAAACTGTTTTTT CASSPTGARGEKLFF
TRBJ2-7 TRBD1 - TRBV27 TGTGCCAGCAGCCGGACAGGGGTCCACGAGCAGTACTTC CASSRTGVHEQYF
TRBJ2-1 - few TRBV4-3 TGCGCCAGCAGCCAAGGCCCAATGAGGGGGGGGGGAATCAATGAGCAGTTCTTC CASSQGPMRGGGINEQFF
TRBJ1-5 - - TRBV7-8 TGTGCCAGCAGCTTACGGGGGGGGCATCAGCCCCAGCATTTT CASSLRGGHQPQHF
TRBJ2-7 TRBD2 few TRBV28 TGTGCCAGCAGTCCCGTGGTAGCGGGGGCCCACGAGCAGTACTTC CASSPVVAGAHEQYF
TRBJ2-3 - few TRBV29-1 TGCAGCGTTGCAAGGACCGGGGGCACAGATACGCAGTATTTT CSVARTGGTDTQYF
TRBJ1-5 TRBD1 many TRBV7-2 TGTGCCAGCAGCCCTCATACAGGGGGCGTAAATCAGCCCCAGCATTTT CASSPHTGGVNQPQHF
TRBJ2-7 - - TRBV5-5 TGTGCCAGCAACCCCCGGTCGGAAAACGAGCAGTACTTC CASNPRSENEQYF
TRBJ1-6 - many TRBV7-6 TGTGCCAGCAGCTTAGCACAGGGTGATTCACCCCTCCACTTT CASSLAQGDSPLHF
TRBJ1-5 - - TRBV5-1 TGCGCCAGCAGCTTGGGGGACCGGGAACATTATAGCAATCAGCCCCAGCATTTT CASSLGDREHYSNQPQHF
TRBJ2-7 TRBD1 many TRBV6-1 TGTGCCAGCAACCGGGACAGGCTCAACGAGCAGTACTTC CASNRDRLNEQYF
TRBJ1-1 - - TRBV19 TGTGCCAGTAGTATAAAAATGAACACTGAAGCTTTCTTT CASSIKMNTEAFF
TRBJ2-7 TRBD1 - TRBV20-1 TGCAGTGCTACCGCTGACAGGGCACAAGAGCAGTACTTC CSATADRAQEQYF
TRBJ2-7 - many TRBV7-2 TGTGCCAGCAGCTTAGGTCGCGGGACACCTTCCTACGAGCAGTACTTC CASSLGRGTPSYEQYF
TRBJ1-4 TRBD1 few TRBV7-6 TGTGCCAGCAGACAGGGGGGTAGACTAAATGAAAAACTGTTTTTT CASRQGGRLNEKLFF
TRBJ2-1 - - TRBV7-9 TGTGCCAGCAGCTTGGACGGGTTGGGTACTGAGCAGTTCTTC CASSLDGLGTEQFF
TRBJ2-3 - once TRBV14 TGTGCCAGCAGCCAAACTTCCCCCCTCCCAGATACGCAGTATTTT CASSQTSPLPDTQYF
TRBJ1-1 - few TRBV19 TGTGCCAGTAGTATTATGAAGAACACTGAAGCTTTCTTT CASSIMKNTEAFF
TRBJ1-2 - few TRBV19 TGTGCCAGTAGTTTGCCGGTCACAGGGTTCAATGGCTACACCTTC CASSLPVTGFNGYTF
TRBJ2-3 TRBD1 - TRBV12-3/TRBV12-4 TGTGCCAGCAGTTTATACGCCCTCCCGACAGGGGACAGCACAGATACGCAGTATTTT CASSLYALPTGDSTDTQYF
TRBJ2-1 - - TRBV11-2 TGTGCCAGCAGCTTCGGAACCGCCTACAATGAGCAGTTCTTC CASSFGTAYNEQFF
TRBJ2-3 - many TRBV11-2 TGTGCCAGCAGCCTGATGGGGGATACGCAGTATTTT CASSLMGDTQYF
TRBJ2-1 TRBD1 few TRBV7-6 TGTGCCAGCAGCCCCGGATGGGACAGCTCCTACAATGAGCAGTTCTTC CASSPGWDSSYNEQFF
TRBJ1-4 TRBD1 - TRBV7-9 TGTGCCAGCAGCTTAGCTGTTGTTTCGGGACAGGTCCGGGAAAAACTGTTTTTT CASSLAVVSGQVREKLFF
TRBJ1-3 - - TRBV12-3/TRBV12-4 TGTGCCAGCCTCCTAAGGGGGGAAAACACCATATATTTT CASLLRGENTIYF
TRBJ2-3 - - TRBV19 TGTGCCAGTACCCCGGCGGGGATCACAGATACGCAGTATTTT CASTPAGITDTQYF
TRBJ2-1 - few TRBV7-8 TGTGCCAGCAGCCCCCCCGGGGTAGCCGACAATGAGCAGTTCTTC CASSPPGVADNEQFF